This T cell receptor (beta chain) stems from a study of blood T cell repertoires in COVID-19 (TCRdb year 2020). Turning to the overall study: Collaborator samples came from the United States, Italy and Spain and covered acute and convalescent phases of COVID-19. The prospective study material was composed of cDNA or gDNA derived from T cells, B-cell-depleted T cells, or PBMCs. Deeply sampled blood TCRbeta repertoires from subjects exposed to, actively infected with, or recovered from COVID-19 were included in the dataset. The repertoires were released in a freely available public database meant as a resource for research on the immune response to SARS-CoV-2. The samples were drawn from two sources: the first 160 participants of the ongoing ImmuneRACE study, and 950 to 1,500 subjects contributed by 6 global collaborators. The sample metadata nearly always contained a de-identified subject ID, COVID-19 status, age in years and sex. Where HLA class I and class II types were available, the types were taken from metadata supplied by the sample provider, not from assay-based typing.

The germline V gene encodes CDR1 SGHRS and CDR2 YFSETQ. The CDR3 runs 15 amino acids, cysteine and phenylalanine included. Of the read, only the CDR3 DNA is kept; its 45 bases are in frame from base 1. At the junction V is shortened by 3 bases and J by 5 bases; bases outside the gene matches: 8. TCRbeta CDR3 regions were amplified from genomic DNA by means of the immunoSEQ Assay, a bias-controlled multiplex PCR. Regarding the original processing steps: The number of nucleated cells in each sample was estimated from the amplification of reference gene primers within the assay. To quantify the absolute abundance of each unique TCRbeta CDR3 rearrangement, sequence reads were collapsed and filtered. For each sample, productive Simpson clonality was calculated as the square root of Simpson's diversity index across productive rearrangements. What TCRdb holds here is the immuneACCESS table cut down to in-frame rearrangements. Part of the clones is not present; checked against another copy, under half of the missing clones reflect an unresolved V gene, and the others are unexplained. V, J and clone size reflect that table, while D and trimming were determined from the DNA. This sample is represented by about 74,000 clones; 85% to 90% of them were singletons. Of the sample, less than 2% is held by the ten largest clones.

Points on this clone: The target of this receptor is not known. No much larger clone is present one base from it, and per-base qualities are unavailable.

What the research found in general, with its limitations: How much clinical and demographic metadata was included differed by source and by participant, and the metadata was provided uncurated.

The collaborating institutions used their own protocols to collect whole blood in K2EDTA tubes. For TCRbeta analysis, collaborators shipped samples in one of three forms: frozen whole blood, isolated PBMCs, or DNA extracted from either of those sample types. The sequenced sample was peripheral blood. The chain links TRBV5-1 with TRBJ1-2, and TRBD1 aligns with 9 junction nucleotides. The clonotype comes from a woman older than 75 with active or convalescent COVID-19. The DNA sequence is given as TGCGCCAGCAGCTCGGGACAGGGAGAACCATATGGCTACACCTTC. This yields the protein CASSSGQGEPYGYTF.